Listed below are T cell receptor beta chains from one sample, sequenced in a study of blood T cell repertoires in COVID-19. Assay used: immunoSEQ multiplex PCR; TCRdb lists only in-frame clones, some missing. The sample shows some 120,000 clones, approximately 89% of them seen only once. The material sequenced was peripheral blood. Every receptor here comes from a woman in her sixties or seventies with acute or convalescent COVID-19. Each CDR3 is given with its conserved first and last residue. The D gene is left open where the match is weak. A clone size is listed for some rows: how often the clone was seen (once, few, many), or a class if it is expanded.

. TRBJ1-2 . TRBV2 TGTGCCAGCAGTGATCAGGCAGATTATGGCTACACCTTC CASSDQADYGYTF
. TRBJ2-1 . TRBV18 TGTGCCAGCTCACAAGTCAGCTCCTACAATGAGCAGTTCTTC CASSQVSSYNEQFF
. TRBJ2-1 . TRBV5-1 TGCGCCAGCAGGAGAGACGGGAGCTCCTACAATGAGCAGTTCTTC CASRRDGSSYNEQFF
. TRBJ2-1 . TRBV27 TGTGCCAGCAGTTTTTTCAAGGCGGGATCCTACAATGAGCAGTTCTTC CASSFFKAGSYNEQFF
. TRBJ2-2 . TRBV13 TGTGCCAGCAGCTTTTGGGGACTCACCGGGGAGCTGTTTTTT CASSFWGLTGELFF
. TRBJ2-7 TRBD1 TRBV5-1 TGCGCCAGCAGTAATGAAGGGACAGGTCTCTACGAGCAGTACTTC CASSNEGTGLYEQYF
once TRBJ2-1 TRBD2 TRBV24-1 TGTGCCACCAGTGATTTCCCTAGCGGGAGCTCCTACAATGAGCAGTTCTTC CATSDFPSGSSYNEQFF
. TRBJ2-1 TRBD2 TRBV28 TGTGCCAGCAGTTTAGCGGGAGGGCCTTACAATGAGCAGTTCTTC CASSLAGGPYNEQFF
. TRBJ2-1 TRBD2 TRBV19 TGTGCCAGTAGTATAAAGACTAGCGGGAGAAATGAGCAGTTCTTC CASSIKTSGRNEQFF
. TRBJ1-5 . TRBV9 TGTGCCAGCAGCGTAGCTATACAGACCAATCAGCCCCAGCATTTT CASSVAIQTNQPQHF
. TRBJ1-1 . TRBV18 TGTGCCAGCTCACCCTGGACAGAGAACACTGAAGCTTTCTTT CASSPWTENTEAFF
. TRBJ1-5 . TRBV19 TGTGCCAGTAGTTCCCCCCCTTACAGGGTTTTCCAGCCCCAGCATTTT CASSSPPYRVFQPQHF
. TRBJ2-1 . TRBV3-1/TRBV3-2 TGTGCCAGCAGCCAAGAGGTGGGAGCGCCCTTCAATGAGCAGTTCTTC CASSQEVGAPFNEQFF
. TRBJ2-1 . TRBV24-1 TGTGCCACCAGTGAAAGTTGGCCCTACAATGAGCAGTTCTTC CATSESWPYNEQFF
few TRBJ1-2 TRBD1 TRBV7-9 TGTGCCAGCAGCTTAGCGGTCCGGGACAGGGTTAATGGCTACACCTTC CASSLAVRDRVNGYTF
. TRBJ2-3 . TRBV5-1 TGCGCCAGCAGCTTGGATAGCGGTACTAGCACAGATACGCAGTATTTT CASSLDSGTSTDTQYF
. TRBJ1-3 TRBD1 TRBV10-3 TGTGCCATCAGTGAGCCGTCAGGGGGGATCCGCTCTGGAAACACCATATATTTT CAISEPSGGIRSGNTIYF
. TRBJ2-2 TRBD1 TRBV5-4 TGTGCCAGCAGCTTACCGGGACAGGGTGGAATCGGGGAGCTGTTTTTT CASSLPGQGGIGELFF
. TRBJ2-4 TRBD1 TRBV5-4 TGTGCCAGCAGCCCAGGGACAGGAGCTGGGGCCAAAAACATTCAGTACTTC CASSPGTGAGAKNIQYF
. TRBJ2-7 TRBD1 TRBV7-9 TGTGCCAGCAGCTGGACAGGGAACCGGCTCGAGCAGTACTTC CASSWTGNRLEQYF
once TRBJ2-7 TRBD2 TRBV5-1 TGCGCCAGCAGCCGATTCGGACTAGCGGGAGCGTACGAGCAGTACTTC CASSRFGLAGAYEQYF
. TRBJ1-1 . TRBV6-1 TGTGCCAGCAGTGAATTTATCTGGAGCACTGAAGCTTTCTTT CASSEFIWSTEAFF
. TRBJ2-5 TRBD1 TRBV7-8 TGTGCCAGCAGCTTAGCGCGGTTTTGGGGACAGAGAGAAGAGACCCAGTACTTC CASSLARFWGQREETQYF
. TRBJ2-3 TRBD2 TRBV7-8 TGTGCCAGCAGCTTAACGCGGGAGGCAACAGATACGCAGTATTTT CASSLTREATDTQYF
. TRBJ2-1 . TRBV6-6 TGTGCCAGCGGAACTACCACCGGGTTCAATGAGCAGTTCTTC CASGTTTGFNEQFF
. TRBJ2-1 . TRBV29-1 TGCAGCGTTGAACGGGATTACTCCTACAATGAGCAGTTCTTC CSVERDYSYNEQFF
. TRBJ2-2 . TRBV3-1/TRBV3-2 TGTGCCAGCAGCGGACATAAGGGCACCGGGGAGCTGTTTTTT CASSGHKGTGELFF
. TRBJ1-4 . TRBV28 TGTGCCAGCAGATCCCCCGGGAATGAAAAACTGTTTTTT CASRSPGNEKLFF
. TRBJ1-2 . TRBV28 TGTGCCACCACCGAGGGAGGGATCTATGGCTACACCTTC CATTEGGIYGYTF
. TRBJ1-1 TRBD1 TRBV6-6 TGTGCCAGCATCCTAAGTGTGGGACAGGGCACTGAAGCTTTCTTT CASILSVGQGTEAFF
. TRBJ1-5 TRBD1 TRBV7-9 TGTGCCAGCAGCTGGGACAGCTCAAATCAGCCCCAGCATTTT CASSWDSSNQPQHF
once TRBJ1-2 . TRBV4-1 TGCGCCAGCAGCCAAGCAGCGGGAGGGGTCTATGGCTACACCTTC CASSQAAGGVYGYTF
. TRBJ2-1 TRBD1 TRBV7-9 TGTGCCAGCAGCTCAGGGGGTCTAGACCTAAATGAGCAGTTCTTC CASSSGGLDLNEQFF
once TRBJ1-6 . TRBV27 TGTGCCAGCAGTTTATTAGGCCGGGATAATTCACCCCTCCACTTT CASSLLGRDNSPLHF
. TRBJ2-1 . TRBV9 TGTGCCAGCAGTGCGGGAGCGGGACAATATGAGCAGTTCTTC CASSAGAGQYEQFF
. TRBJ1-4 TRBD1 TRBV28 TGTGCCAGCAGTTTGGACAGGGTGGTTGAAAAACTGTTTTTT CASSLDRVVEKLFF
. TRBJ1-2 . TRBV19 TGTGCCAGTAGTTCCACGGACACGCTCTATGGCTACACCTTC CASSSTDTLYGYTF
. TRBJ2-2 . TRBV30 TGTGCCTGGAGTGCCCTCGGACTTGCCGGGGAGCTGTTTTTT CAWSALGLAGELFF
. TRBJ2-1 TRBD2 TRBV29-1 TGCAGCGCTGGCCAGGGACTAGCGGGATGGTACAATGAGCAGTTCTTC CSAGQGLAGWYNEQFF
once TRBJ1-4 . TRBV21-1 TGTGCCAGCAGCAAAAGGGGCCGGGACAGGGACGAAAAACTGTTTTTT CASSKRGRDRDEKLFF
. TRBJ2-3 TRBD1 TRBV19 TGTGCCAGTACGAGGACAGGGAGCACAGATACGCAGTATTTT CASTRTGSTDTQYF
. TRBJ1-2 . TRBV6-5 TGTGCCAGCAGTTACTCTGGAGAAAGGGGTGGCTACACCTTC CASSYSGERGGYTF
. TRBJ2-4 . TRBV19 TGTGCCAGTAGTCCCACAGGGCATGGAGCCAAAAACATTCAGTACTTC CASSPTGHGAKNIQYF
. TRBJ2-2 . TRBV3-1/TRBV3-2 TGTGCCAGCAGCCCGACGGGGGGCGCGAACACCGGGGAGCTGTTTTTT CASSPTGGANTGELFF
once TRBJ1-2 . TRBV5-4 TGTGCCAGCAGCCCAGATTCGAACTATGGCTACACCTTC CASSPDSNYGYTF
. TRBJ2-5 . TRBV30 TGTGCCTGGAGTGTATTGGGAGAAGTGGAGACCCAGTACTTC CAWSVLGEVETQYF
. TRBJ2-3 TRBD2 TRBV5-1 TGCGCCAGCAGAAAACCGGGACTAGCGGGGGATACGCAGTATTTT CASRKPGLAGDTQYF
few TRBJ2-5 . TRBV29-1 TGCAGCGTTGTTCGGTGGCAGGGGATGGGGGAGACCCAGTACTTC CSVVRWQGMGETQYF
once TRBJ1-6 . TRBV6-5 TGTGCCAGCAGCCCGGCCGGCGGATATAATTCACCCCTCCACTTT CASSPAGGYNSPLHF
. TRBJ1-5 . TRBV5-4 TGTGCCACCGGGACACCCAATCAGCCCCAGCATTTT CATGTPNQPQHF
. TRBJ2-5 . TRBV19 TGTGCCAGTAGTATACGAACTAGCAGCACCCCTCAAGAGACCCAGTACTTC CASSIRTSSTPQETQYF
. TRBJ1-5 . TRBV29-1 TGCAGCGTTCGGGAGACAGCGCGTCAGCCCCAGCATTTT CSVRETARQPQHF
. TRBJ2-3 TRBD2 TRBV9 TGTGCCAGCACCCGGACTAGCGGTTACACAGATACGCAGTATTTT CASTRTSGYTDTQYF
. TRBJ1-2 . TRBV18 TGTGCCAGCTCACCACGCGACACGCTCCGTGGCTACACCTTC CASSPRDTLRGYTF